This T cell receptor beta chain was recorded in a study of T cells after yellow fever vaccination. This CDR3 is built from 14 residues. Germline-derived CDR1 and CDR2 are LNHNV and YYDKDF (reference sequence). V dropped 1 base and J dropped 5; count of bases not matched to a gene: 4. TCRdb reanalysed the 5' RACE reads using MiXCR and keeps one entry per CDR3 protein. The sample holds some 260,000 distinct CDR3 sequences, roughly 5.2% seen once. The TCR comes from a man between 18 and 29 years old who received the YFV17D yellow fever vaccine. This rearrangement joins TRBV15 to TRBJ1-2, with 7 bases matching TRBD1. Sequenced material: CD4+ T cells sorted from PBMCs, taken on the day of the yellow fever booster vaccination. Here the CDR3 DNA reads TGTGCCACCAGCAGAGCCGGGACAGATTATGGCTACACCTTC. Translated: CATSRAGTDYGYTF.